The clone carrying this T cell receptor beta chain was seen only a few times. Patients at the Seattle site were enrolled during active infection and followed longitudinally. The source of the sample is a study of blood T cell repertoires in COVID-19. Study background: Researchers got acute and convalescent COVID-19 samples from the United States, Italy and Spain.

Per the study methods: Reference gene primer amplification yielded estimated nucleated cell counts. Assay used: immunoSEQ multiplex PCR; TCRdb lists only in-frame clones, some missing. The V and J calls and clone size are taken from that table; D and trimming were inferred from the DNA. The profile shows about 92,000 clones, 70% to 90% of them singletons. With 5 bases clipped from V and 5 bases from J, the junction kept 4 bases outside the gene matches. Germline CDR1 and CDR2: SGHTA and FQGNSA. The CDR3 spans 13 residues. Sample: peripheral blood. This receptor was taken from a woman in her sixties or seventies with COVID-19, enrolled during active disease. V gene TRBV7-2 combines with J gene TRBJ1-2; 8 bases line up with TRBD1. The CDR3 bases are TGTGCCAGCAGCACCGGGACAGGATATGGCTACACCTTC. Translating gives CASSTGTGYGYTF.